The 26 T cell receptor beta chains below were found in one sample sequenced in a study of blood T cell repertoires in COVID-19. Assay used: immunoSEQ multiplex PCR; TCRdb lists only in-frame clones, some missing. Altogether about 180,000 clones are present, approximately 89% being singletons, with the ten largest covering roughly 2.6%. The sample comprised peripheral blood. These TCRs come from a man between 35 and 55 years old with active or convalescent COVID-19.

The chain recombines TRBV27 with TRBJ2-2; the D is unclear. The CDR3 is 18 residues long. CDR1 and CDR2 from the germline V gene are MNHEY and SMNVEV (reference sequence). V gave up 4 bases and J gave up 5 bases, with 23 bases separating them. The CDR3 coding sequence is TGTGCCAGCAGTTCCCCTTCGCGAACGGGTAGAGGTACCGGGGAGCTGTTTTTT. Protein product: CASSSPSRTGRGTGELFF.

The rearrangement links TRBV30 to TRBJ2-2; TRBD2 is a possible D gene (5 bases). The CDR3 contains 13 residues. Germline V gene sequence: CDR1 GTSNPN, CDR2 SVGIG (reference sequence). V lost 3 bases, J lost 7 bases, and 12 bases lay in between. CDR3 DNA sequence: TGTGCCTGGAGCGGGGAGTGGGGCGGGGAGCTGTTTTTT. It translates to CAWSGEWGGELFF.

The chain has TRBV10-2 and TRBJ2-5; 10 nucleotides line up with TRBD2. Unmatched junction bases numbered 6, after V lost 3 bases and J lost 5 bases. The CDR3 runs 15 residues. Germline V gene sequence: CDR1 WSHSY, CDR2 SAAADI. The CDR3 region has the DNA TGCGCCAGCAGTGACCGAGCGGGGGGGGGTGAGACCCAGTACTTC. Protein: CASSDRAGGGETQYF.

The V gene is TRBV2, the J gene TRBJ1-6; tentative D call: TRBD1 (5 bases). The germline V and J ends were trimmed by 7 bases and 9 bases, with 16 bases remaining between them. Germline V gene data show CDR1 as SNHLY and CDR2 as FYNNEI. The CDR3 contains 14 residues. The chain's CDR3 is CASKGMGEGSPLHF. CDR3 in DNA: TGTGCCAGCAAGGGGATGGGGGAGGGTTCACCCCTCCACTTT.

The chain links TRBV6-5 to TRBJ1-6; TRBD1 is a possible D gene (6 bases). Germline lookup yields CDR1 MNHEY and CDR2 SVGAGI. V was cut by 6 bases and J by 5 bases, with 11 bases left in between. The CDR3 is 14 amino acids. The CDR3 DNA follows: TGTGCCAGCAGCCGGGGACAAAATAATTCACCCCTCCACTTT. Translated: CASSRGQNNSPLHF.

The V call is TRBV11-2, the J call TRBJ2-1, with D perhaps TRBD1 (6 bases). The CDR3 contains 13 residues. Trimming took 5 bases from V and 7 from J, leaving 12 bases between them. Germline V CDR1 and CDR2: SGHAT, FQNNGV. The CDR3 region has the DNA TGTGCCAGCAGCCGTGGACAGCGTAATGAGCAGTTCTTC. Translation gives CASSRGQRNEQFF.

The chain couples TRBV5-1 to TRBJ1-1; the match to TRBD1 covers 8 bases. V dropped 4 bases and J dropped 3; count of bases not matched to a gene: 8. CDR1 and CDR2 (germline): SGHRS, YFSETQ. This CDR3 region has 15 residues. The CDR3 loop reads CASSPDRGRDTEAFF. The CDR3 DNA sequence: TGCGCCAGCAGCCCCGACAGGGGAAGGGACACTGAAGCTTTCTTT.

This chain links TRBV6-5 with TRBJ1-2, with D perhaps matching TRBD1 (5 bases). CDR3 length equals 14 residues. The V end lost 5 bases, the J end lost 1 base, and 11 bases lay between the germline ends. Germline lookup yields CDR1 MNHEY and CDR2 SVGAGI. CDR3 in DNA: TGTGCCAGCAGTCCTCAGGGATTTAACTATGGCTACACCTTC. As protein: CASSPQGFNYGYTF.

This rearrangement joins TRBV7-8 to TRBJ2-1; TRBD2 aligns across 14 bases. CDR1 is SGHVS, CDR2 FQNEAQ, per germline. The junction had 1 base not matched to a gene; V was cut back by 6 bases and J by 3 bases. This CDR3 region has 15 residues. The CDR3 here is CASRGLAGVYNEQFF. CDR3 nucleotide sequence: TGTGCCAGCAGGGGACTAGCGGGGGTCTACAATGAGCAGTTCTTC.

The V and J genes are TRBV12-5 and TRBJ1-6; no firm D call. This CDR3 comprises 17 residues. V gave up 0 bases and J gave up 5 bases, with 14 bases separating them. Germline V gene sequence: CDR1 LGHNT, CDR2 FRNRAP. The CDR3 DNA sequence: TGTGCTAGTGGTTTGGTCGTCACCCGATACAATAATTCACCCCTCCACTTT. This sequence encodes CASGLVVTRYNNSPLHF.

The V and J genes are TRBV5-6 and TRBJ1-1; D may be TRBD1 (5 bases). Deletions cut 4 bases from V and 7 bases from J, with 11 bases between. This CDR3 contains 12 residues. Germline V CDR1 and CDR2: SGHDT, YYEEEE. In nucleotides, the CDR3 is TGTGCCAGCAGCCTGGACATTTTTGAAGCTTTCTTT. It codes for CASSLDIFEAFF.

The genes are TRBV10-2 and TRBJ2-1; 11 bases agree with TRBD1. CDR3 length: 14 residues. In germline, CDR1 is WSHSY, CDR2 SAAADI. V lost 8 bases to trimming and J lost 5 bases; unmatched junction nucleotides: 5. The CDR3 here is CASQSGQGDNEQFF. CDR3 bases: TGCGCCAGCCAATCGGGACAGGGGGACAATGAGCAGTTCTTC.

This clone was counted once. The CDR3 protein is CASSSIRENTEAFF. The CDR3 nucleotides read TGTGCCAGCAGTTCCATCCGGGAGAACACTGAAGCTTTCTTT. The gene calls are TRBV6-2 or TRBV6-3 and TRBJ1-1; D ambiguous. V was clipped by 4 bases and J by 1 base, with 10 bases between them. The CDR3 spans 14 residues. The V gene's germline CDR1 is MNHEY and CDR2 SVGEGT.

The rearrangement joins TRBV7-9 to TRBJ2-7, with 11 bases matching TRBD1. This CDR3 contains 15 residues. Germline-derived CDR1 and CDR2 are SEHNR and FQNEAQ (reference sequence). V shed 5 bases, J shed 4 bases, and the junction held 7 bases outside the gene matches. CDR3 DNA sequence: TGTGCCAGCAGCCGGGGACAGGGGGTCTGGTACGAGCAGTACTTC. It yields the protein CASSRGQGVWYEQYF.

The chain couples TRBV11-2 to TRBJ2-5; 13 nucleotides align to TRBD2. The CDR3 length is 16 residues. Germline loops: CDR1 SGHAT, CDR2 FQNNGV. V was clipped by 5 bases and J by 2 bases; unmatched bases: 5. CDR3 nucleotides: TGTGCCAGCAGCCCCCAACTAGCGGGGGGGCAAGAGACCCAGTACTTC. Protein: CASSPQLAGGQETQYF. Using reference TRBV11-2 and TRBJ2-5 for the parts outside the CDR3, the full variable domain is EAGVAQSPRYKIIEKRQSVAFWCNPISGHATLYWYQQILGQGPKLLIQFQNNGVVDDSQLPKDRFSAERLKGVDSTLKIQPAKLEDSAVYLCASSPQLAGGQETQYFGPGTRLLVL.

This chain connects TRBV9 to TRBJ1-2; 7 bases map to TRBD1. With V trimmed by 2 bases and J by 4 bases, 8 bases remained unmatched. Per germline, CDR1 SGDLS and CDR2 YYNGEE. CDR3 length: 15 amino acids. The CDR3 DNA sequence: TGTGCCAGCAGCGTGGGTGGGACAGCTGCCTATGGCTACACCTTC. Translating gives CASSVGGTAAYGYTF.

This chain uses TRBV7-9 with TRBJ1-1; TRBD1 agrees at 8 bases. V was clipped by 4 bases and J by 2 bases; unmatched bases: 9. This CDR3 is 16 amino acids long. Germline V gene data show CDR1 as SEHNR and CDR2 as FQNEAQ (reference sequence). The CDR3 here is CASSSGRDRINTEAFF. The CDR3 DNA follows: TGTGCCAGCAGCTCAGGAAGGGACAGGATCAACACTGAAGCTTTCTTT.

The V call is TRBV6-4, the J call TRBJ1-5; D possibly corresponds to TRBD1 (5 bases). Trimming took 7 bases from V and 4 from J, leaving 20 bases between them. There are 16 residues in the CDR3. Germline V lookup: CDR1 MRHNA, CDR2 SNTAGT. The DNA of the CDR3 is TGTGCCAGCAAACGGCAGGGAGGACTTCTGAATCAGCCCCAGCATTTT. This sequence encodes CASKRQGGLLNQPQHF.

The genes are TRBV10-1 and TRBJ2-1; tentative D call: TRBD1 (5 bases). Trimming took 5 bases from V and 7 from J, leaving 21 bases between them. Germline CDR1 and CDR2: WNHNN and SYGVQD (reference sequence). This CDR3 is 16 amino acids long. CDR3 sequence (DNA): TGCGCCAGCAGTCTGAGTTCAGGGCGAAGTTTTAATGAGCAGTTCTTC. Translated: CASSLSSGRSFNEQFF.

CDR3 region: CAWSEGTGETQYF. Written as DNA, the CDR3 is TGTGCCTGGAGTGAAGGGACAGGAGAGACCCAGTACTTC. V and J are TRBV30 and TRBJ2-5, with 8 bases fitting TRBD1. The length of the CDR3 is 13 residues. The J segment lost 4 bases and the V segment lost 1 base, leaving 2 bases of the junction unmatched. The germline V gene has CDR1 GTSNPN and CDR2 SVGIG (reference sequence).

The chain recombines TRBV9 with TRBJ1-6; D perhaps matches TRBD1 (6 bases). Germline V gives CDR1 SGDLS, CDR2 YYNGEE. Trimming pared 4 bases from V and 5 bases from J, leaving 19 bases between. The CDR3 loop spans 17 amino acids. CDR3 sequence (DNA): TGTGCCAGCAGCAGGCGACAGGCGAACTCTAATAATTCACCCCTCCACTTT. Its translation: CASSRRQANSNNSPLHF.

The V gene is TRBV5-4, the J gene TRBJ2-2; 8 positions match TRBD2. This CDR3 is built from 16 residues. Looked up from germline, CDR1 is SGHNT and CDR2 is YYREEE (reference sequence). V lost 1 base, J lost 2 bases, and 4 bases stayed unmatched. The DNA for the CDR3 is TGTGCCAGCAGCTTGCCCCGGGGGGGCAACACCGGGGAGCTGTTTTTT. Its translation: CASSLPRGGNTGELFF. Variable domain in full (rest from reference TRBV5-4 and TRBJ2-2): ETGVTQSPTHLIKTRGQQVTLRCSSQSGHNTVSWYQQALGQGPQFIFQYYREEENGRGNFPPRFSGLQFPNYSSELNVNALELDDSALYLCASSLPRGGNTGELFFGEGSRLTVL.

DNA for the CDR3: TGTGCCAGCTCATCGCAGGGGATAGGGACTAACTATGGCTACACCTTC. Translation gives CASSSQGIGTNYGYTF. V usage is TRBV18 and J usage is TRBJ1-2; possibly TRBD1 for D (6 bases). The CDR3 is 16 residues long. CDR1 KGHSH and CDR2 LQKENI come from the germline V gene. V was pared by 5 bases and J by 0 bases, with 16 bases between. The full variable domain, with the rest looked up from reference TRBV18 and TRBJ1-2, is NAGVMQNPRHLVRRRGQEARLRCSPMKGHSHVYWYRQLPEEGLKFMVYLQKENIIDESGMPKERFSAEFPKEGPSILRIQQVVRGDSAAYFCASSSQGIGTNYGYTFGSGTRLTVV.

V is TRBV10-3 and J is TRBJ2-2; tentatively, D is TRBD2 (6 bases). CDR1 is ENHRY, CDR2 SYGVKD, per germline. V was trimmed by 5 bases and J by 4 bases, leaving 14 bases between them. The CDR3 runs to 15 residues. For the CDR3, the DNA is TGTGCCATCAGTCCCGGCGCGCGGGGCACCGGGGAGCTGTTTTTT. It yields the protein CAISPGARGTGELFF.

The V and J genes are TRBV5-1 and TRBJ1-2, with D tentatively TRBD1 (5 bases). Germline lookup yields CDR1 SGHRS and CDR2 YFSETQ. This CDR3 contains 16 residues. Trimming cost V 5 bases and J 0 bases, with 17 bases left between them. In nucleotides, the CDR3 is TGCGCCAGCAGTCTCACAGGAGACCGTACTAACTATGGCTACACCTTC. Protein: CASSLTGDRTNYGYTF.

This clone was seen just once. The CDR3 sequence is CASRRTENQPQHF. The CDR3 nucleotides read TGTGCCAGTAGGCGAACGGAGAATCAGCCCCAGCATTTT. The genes are TRBV19 and TRBJ1-5; D remains unclear. The germline V gene has CDR1 LNHDA and CDR2 SQIVND (reference sequence). This CDR3 has 13 residues. Trimming removed 6 bases at V and 4 bases at J, with 10 bases between.